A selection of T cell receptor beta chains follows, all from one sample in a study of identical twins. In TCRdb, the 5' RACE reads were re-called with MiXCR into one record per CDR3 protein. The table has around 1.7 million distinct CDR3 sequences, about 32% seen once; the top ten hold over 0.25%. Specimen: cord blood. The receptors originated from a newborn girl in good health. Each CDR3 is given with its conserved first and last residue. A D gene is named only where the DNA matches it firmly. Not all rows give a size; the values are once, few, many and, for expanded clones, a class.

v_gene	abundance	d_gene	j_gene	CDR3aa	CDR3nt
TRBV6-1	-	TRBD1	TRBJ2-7	CASSGERDSGYNEQYF	TGTGCCAGCAGCGGGGAGAGGGACAGTGGCTACAATGAGCAGTACTTC
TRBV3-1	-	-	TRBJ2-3	CASSQSSPGGGTDTQYF	TGTGCCAGCAGCCAATCTTCGCCGGGGGGCGGGACAGATACGCAGTATTTT
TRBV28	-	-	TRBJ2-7	CASSLGGMSSYNEQYF	TGTGCCAGCAGTTTAGGCGGGATGAGCTCCTACAATGAGCAGTACTTC
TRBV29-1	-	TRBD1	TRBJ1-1	CSGVRDRGQTEAFF	TGCAGCGGCGTCCGGGACAGGGGGCAGACTGAAGCTTTCTTT
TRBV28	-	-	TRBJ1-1	CASSPIRRGTEAFF	TGTGCCAGCAGTCCCATCAGGAGGGGCACTGAAGCTTTCTTT
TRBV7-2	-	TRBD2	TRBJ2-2	CASSPFGERELVGELFF	TGTGCCAGCAGCCCCTTTGGGGAGCGGGAGTTGGTCGGGGAGCTGTTTTTT
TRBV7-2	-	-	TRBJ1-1	CASSLGEVDPEAFF	TGTGCCAGCAGCTTAGGGGAAGTGGATCCTGAAGCTTTCTTT
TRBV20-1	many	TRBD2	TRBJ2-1	CSAIGPSGGPGNEQFF	TGCAGTGCTATTGGTCCTAGCGGGGGCCCAGGGAATGAGCAGTTCTTC
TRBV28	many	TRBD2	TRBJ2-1	CASTSGQNEQFF	TGTGCCAGCACTAGCGGGCAGAATGAGCAGTTCTTC
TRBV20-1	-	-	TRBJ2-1	CSAKSLTYNEQFF	TGCAGTGCCAAAAGTCTTACCTACAATGAGCAGTTCTTC
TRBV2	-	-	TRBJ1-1	CASRGMQVNTEAFF	TGTGCCAGCAGGGGAATGCAGGTGAACACTGAAGCTTTCTTT
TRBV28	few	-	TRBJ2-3	CASSFSGTPTDTQYF	TGTGCCAGCAGTTTTAGTGGGACCCCCACAGATACGCAGTATTTT
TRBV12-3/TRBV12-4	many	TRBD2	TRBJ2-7	CASRALAGATYEQYF	TGTGCCAGCAGAGCGCTAGCGGGGGCTACCTACGAGCAGTACTTC
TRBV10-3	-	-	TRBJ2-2	CAINGGTGELFF	TGTGCCATCAACGGGGGCACCGGGGAGCTGTTTTTT
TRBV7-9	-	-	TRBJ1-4	CASSSGTENEKLFF	TGTGCCAGCAGCTCCGGGACGGAAAATGAAAAACTGTTTTTT
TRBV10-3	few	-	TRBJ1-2	CAISESNRKIGYTF	TGTGCCATCAGTGAGTCGAACAGGAAGATTGGCTACACCTTC
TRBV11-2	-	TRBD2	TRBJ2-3	CASSLDLRGLAGGTDTQYF	TGTGCCAGCAGCTTAGATCTAAGAGGGCTAGCGGGGGGCACAGATACGCAGTATTTT
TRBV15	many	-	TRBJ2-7	CATSRSDYSYEQYF	TGTGCCACCAGCAGATCGGACTACTCCTACGAGCAGTACTTC
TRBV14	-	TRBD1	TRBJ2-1	CAGSAQGAGYNEQFF	TGTGCCGGCAGCGCACAGGGGGCAGGGTACAATGAGCAGTTCTTC
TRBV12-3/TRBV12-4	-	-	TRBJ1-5	CASSFPDQPQHF	TGTGCCAGCAGTTTTCCCGATCAGCCCCAGCATTTT
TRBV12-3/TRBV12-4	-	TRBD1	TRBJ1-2	CASSPDRDSGYTF	TGTGCCAGCAGTCCCGACAGGGACAGTGGCTACACCTTC